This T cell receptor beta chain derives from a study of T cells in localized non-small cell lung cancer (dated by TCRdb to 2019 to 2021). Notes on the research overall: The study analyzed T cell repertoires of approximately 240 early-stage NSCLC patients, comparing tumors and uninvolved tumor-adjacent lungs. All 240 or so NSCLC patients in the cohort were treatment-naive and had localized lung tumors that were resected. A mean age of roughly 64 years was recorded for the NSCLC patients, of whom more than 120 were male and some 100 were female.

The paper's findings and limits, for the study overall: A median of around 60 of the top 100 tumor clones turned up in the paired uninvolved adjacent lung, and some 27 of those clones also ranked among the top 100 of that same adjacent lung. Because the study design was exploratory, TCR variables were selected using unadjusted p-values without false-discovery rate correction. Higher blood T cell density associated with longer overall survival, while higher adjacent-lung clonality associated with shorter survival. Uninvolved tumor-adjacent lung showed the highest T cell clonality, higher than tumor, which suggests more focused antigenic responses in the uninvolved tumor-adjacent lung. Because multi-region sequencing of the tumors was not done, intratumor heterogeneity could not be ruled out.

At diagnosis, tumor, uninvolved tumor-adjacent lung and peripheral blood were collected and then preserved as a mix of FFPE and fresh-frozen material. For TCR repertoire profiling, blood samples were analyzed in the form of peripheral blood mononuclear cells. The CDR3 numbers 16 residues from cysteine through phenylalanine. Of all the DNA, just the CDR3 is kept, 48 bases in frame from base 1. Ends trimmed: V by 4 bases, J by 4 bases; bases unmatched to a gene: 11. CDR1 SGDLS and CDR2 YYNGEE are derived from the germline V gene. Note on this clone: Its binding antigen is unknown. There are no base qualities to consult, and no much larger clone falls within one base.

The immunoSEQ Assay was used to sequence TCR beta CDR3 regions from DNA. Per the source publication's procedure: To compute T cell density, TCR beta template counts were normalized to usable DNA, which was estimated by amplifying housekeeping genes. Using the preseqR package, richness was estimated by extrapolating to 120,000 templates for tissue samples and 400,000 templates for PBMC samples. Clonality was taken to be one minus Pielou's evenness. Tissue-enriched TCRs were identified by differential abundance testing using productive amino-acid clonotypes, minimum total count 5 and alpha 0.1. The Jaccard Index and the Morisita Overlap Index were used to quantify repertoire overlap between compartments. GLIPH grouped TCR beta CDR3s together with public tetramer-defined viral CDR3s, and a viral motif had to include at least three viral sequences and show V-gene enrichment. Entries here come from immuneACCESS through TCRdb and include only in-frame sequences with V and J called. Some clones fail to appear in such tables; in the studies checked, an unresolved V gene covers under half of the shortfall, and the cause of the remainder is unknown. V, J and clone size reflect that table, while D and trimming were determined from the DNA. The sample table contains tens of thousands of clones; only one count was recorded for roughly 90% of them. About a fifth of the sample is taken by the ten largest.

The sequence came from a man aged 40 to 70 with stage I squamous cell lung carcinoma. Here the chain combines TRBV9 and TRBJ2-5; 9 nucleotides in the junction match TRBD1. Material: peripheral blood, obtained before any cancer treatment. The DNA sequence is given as TGTGCCAGCAGCCCCGGGGACAGGGCGAGGGGAGAGACCCAGTACTTC. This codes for CASSPGDRARGETQYF.